A selection of T cell receptor beta chains follows, all from one sample in a study of shared clonotypes between healthy human individuals. Profiling relied on immunoSEQ multiplex PCR, and the TCRdb table lists in-frame clones only, not all of them. The repertoire includes about 2.3 million clones, 85% to 95% of them detected once, and 0.37% sits in the top ten. Specimen: naive CD4+ T cells from PBMCs. The receptors here all came from a man younger than 30 in good health. Some clones in this sample may be carry-over from other donors' samples. The CDR3 runs from the conserved cysteine through the conserved F or W. Fields, in order: V gene, J gene, clone size, D gene, CDR3 DNA, CDR3 protein. A D gene is named only where the DNA matches it firmly. Clone size is stated in some rows and not others, as once, few, many or a class when expanded.

V gene: TRBV19; J gene: TRBJ2-1; clone size: -; D gene: -; CDR3 DNA: TGTGCCAGTAGTATATCCAGAAAATCCTACAATGAGCAGTTCTTC; CDR3 protein: CASSISRKSYNEQFF
V gene: TRBV4-2; J gene: TRBJ2-7; clone size: -; D gene: TRBD2; CDR3 DNA: TGTGCCAGCAGCCAAGGTAGCGGGAGTGCCCCCGAGCAGTACTTC; CDR3 protein: CASSQGSGSAPEQYF
V gene: TRBV10-3; J gene: TRBJ1-4; clone size: -; D gene: -; CDR3 DNA: TGTGCCATCAGTGAGTTTACAGGGCTACCTAATGAAAAACTGTTTTTT; CDR3 protein: CAISEFTGLPNEKLFF
V gene: TRBV30; J gene: TRBJ1-3; clone size: -; D gene: -; CDR3 DNA: TGTGCCTGGAGTGTTGTTCACTACTCTGGAAACACCATATATTTT; CDR3 protein: CAWSVVHYSGNTIYF
V gene: TRBV29-1; J gene: TRBJ2-5; clone size: -; D gene: -; CDR3 DNA: TGCAGCGTTGCCCCCTCAGAGACCCAGTACTTC; CDR3 protein: CSVAPSETQYF
V gene: TRBV5-1; J gene: TRBJ2-2; clone size: -; D gene: -; CDR3 DNA: TGCGCCAGCAGCTTACTAATCGGAAAGGGGGAGCTGTTTTTT; CDR3 protein: CASSLLIGKGELFF
V gene: TRBV5-1; J gene: TRBJ1-1; clone size: -; D gene: TRBD1; CDR3 DNA: TGCGCCAGCAGCCCCAATGAGGCAGGGGGCACTGAAGCTTTCTTT; CDR3 protein: CASSPNEAGGTEAFF
V gene: TRBV5-1; J gene: TRBJ1-1; clone size: few; D gene: -; CDR3 DNA: TGCGCCAGCAGCACGGGATCGAACACTGAAGCTTTCTTT; CDR3 protein: CASSTGSNTEAFF
V gene: TRBV28; J gene: TRBJ2-3; clone size: -; D gene: -; CDR3 DNA: TGTGCCAGCAGTTTGTATCCAGGGACAGATACGCAGTATTTT; CDR3 protein: CASSLYPGTDTQYF
V gene: TRBV5-1; J gene: TRBJ1-1; clone size: -; D gene: -; CDR3 DNA: TGCGCCAGCAGCTTGGGTAACCGGGGAGTTGAAGCTTTCTTT; CDR3 protein: CASSLGNRGVEAFF
V gene: TRBV7-2; J gene: TRBJ2-7; clone size: -; D gene: TRBD2; CDR3 DNA: TGTGCCAGCAGCTTAGAGGAGGCTAGCGGGGGTTACGAGCAGTACTTC; CDR3 protein: CASSLEEASGGYEQYF
V gene: TRBV5-4; J gene: TRBJ1-1; clone size: -; D gene: TRBD1; CDR3 DNA: TGTGCCAGCAGCGTGGACAGGGGATCGGCTTTCTTT; CDR3 protein: CASSVDRGSAFF
V gene: TRBV6-1; J gene: TRBJ2-1; clone size: -; D gene: TRBD2; CDR3 DNA: TGTGCCAGCAAAATCCTGGCGGGAGCTTACAATGAGCAGTTCTTC; CDR3 protein: CASKILAGAYNEQFF
V gene: TRBV29-1; J gene: TRBJ1-2; clone size: -; D gene: -; CDR3 DNA: TGCAGCGTCCTCGATGTCGGCGGAAGCTATGGCTACACCTTC; CDR3 protein: CSVLDVGGSYGYTF
V gene: TRBV29-1; J gene: TRBJ2-7; clone size: -; D gene: TRBD2; CDR3 DNA: TGCAGCGTTGCCAGGACTAGCTACGAGCAGTACTTC; CDR3 protein: CSVARTSYEQYF
V gene: TRBV27; J gene: TRBJ2-3; clone size: -; D gene: TRBD2; CDR3 DNA: TGTGCCAGCAGCCCGACTAGCGTAGTTACGCAGTATTTT; CDR3 protein: CASSPTSVVTQYF
V gene: TRBV2; J gene: TRBJ2-3; clone size: -; D gene: -; CDR3 DNA: TGTGCCAGCAGTGCCACCCTCGCCACAGATACGCAGTATTTT; CDR3 protein: CASSATLATDTQYF
V gene: TRBV7-2; J gene: TRBJ1-2; clone size: -; D gene: TRBD1; CDR3 DNA: TGTGCCAGCAGCTTTACAGGGGCCGACTACACCTTC; CDR3 protein: CASSFTGADYTF
V gene: TRBV19; J gene: TRBJ2-7; clone size: -; D gene: -; CDR3 DNA: TGTGCCAGTAGTATTTTCCGGGACGGGGACTACGAGCAGTACTTC; CDR3 protein: CASSIFRDGDYEQYF
V gene: TRBV7-3; J gene: TRBJ1-1; clone size: -; D gene: -; CDR3 DNA: TGTGCCAGCAGCTTAACGGGGCTGCCGGACGCTTTCTTT; CDR3 protein: CASSLTGLPDAFF
V gene: TRBV27; J gene: TRBJ1-1; clone size: -; D gene: -; CDR3 DNA: TGTGCCAGCAGCCGTAACAGGGCTCCACTGGGGCCTGAAGCTTTCTTT; CDR3 protein: CASSRNRAPLGPEAFF
V gene: TRBV7-3; J gene: TRBJ2-5; clone size: -; D gene: -; CDR3 DNA: TGTGCCAGCAGCCCCCCCCGGGGACAACTCAAAGAGACCCAGTACTTC; CDR3 protein: CASSPPRGQLKETQYF
V gene: TRBV23-1; J gene: TRBJ2-7; clone size: -; D gene: -; CDR3 DNA: TGCGCCAGCAGTCACATGGCCCGTGCCTACGAGCAGTACTTC; CDR3 protein: CASSHMARAYEQYF
V gene: TRBV19; J gene: TRBJ1-5; clone size: few; D gene: -; CDR3 DNA: TGTGCCAGTAGTACGAGGGATCAGCCCCAGCATTTT; CDR3 protein: CASSTRDQPQHF
V gene: TRBV28; J gene: TRBJ1-1; clone size: -; D gene: -; CDR3 DNA: TGTGCCAGCAGTCCCTATAAAGGTATGAACACTGAAGCTTTCTTT; CDR3 protein: CASSPYKGMNTEAFF
V gene: TRBV6-5; J gene: TRBJ1-5; clone size: -; D gene: TRBD1; CDR3 DNA: TGTGCCAGCAGCAGGACAGGGGGCGGACAGCCCCAGCATTTT; CDR3 protein: CASSRTGGGQPQHF
V gene: TRBV4-1; J gene: TRBJ2-6; clone size: -; D gene: TRBD1; CDR3 DNA: TGCGCCAGCAGCCAACGACAGGGGATTTTTTCCGGGGCCAACGTCCTGACTTTC; CDR3 protein: CASSQRQGIFSGANVLTF
V gene: TRBV12-5; J gene: TRBJ1-2; clone size: -; D gene: -; CDR3 DNA: TGTGCTAGTGGCCCGGGGGCAGGGGAAAACTATGGCTACACCTTC; CDR3 protein: CASGPGAGENYGYTF
V gene: TRBV6-4; J gene: TRBJ2-1; clone size: -; D gene: -; CDR3 DNA: TGTGCCAGCAGTCGTATCGCGGGGGCGTACAATGAGCAGTTCTTC; CDR3 protein: CASSRIAGAYNEQFF
V gene: TRBV28; J gene: TRBJ2-4; clone size: -; D gene: TRBD1; CDR3 DNA: TGTGCCAGCAGTGAGGAGACAGGGGGGAAAAACATTCAGTACTTC; CDR3 protein: CASSEETGGKNIQYF
V gene: TRBV18; J gene: TRBJ2-1; clone size: -; D gene: TRBD2; CDR3 DNA: TGTGCCAGCTCAACGGGACTAGCCTACAATGAGCAGTTCTTC; CDR3 protein: CASSTGLAYNEQFF
V gene: TRBV7-9; J gene: TRBJ2-5; clone size: -; D gene: -; CDR3 DNA: TGTGCCAGCAGCTTAGCTAGGGAGTTGGAGACCCAGTACTTC; CDR3 protein: CASSLARELETQYF
V gene: TRBV20-1; J gene: TRBJ1-1; clone size: few; D gene: -; CDR3 DNA: TGCAGTGCTAAGAAGTGGGGGTTGGCTTTCTTT; CDR3 protein: CSAKKWGLAFF
V gene: TRBV29-1; J gene: TRBJ2-3; clone size: -; D gene: TRBD2; CDR3 DNA: TGCAGCGTTGAAGTTCCTTGGACTAGTGGTACGCAGTATTTT; CDR3 protein: CSVEVPWTSGTQYF
V gene: TRBV6-5; J gene: TRBJ1-3; clone size: -; D gene: -; CDR3 DNA: TGTGCCAGCAGGAGGGCTTACTCTGGAAACACCATATATTTT; CDR3 protein: CASRRAYSGNTIYF
V gene: TRBV4-3; J gene: TRBJ1-2; clone size: -; D gene: TRBD1; CDR3 DNA: TGCGCCAGCAGCGCGACAGGGGGCGGCCATGGCTACACCTTC; CDR3 protein: CASSATGGGHGYTF
V gene: TRBV5-4; J gene: TRBJ2-5; clone size: -; D gene: -; CDR3 DNA: TGTGCCAGCAGCTTGGAGTCCAGACAAGAGACCCAGTACTTC; CDR3 protein: CASSLESRQETQYF
V gene: TRBV5-4; J gene: TRBJ2-7; clone size: -; D gene: -; CDR3 DNA: TGTGCCAGTGAGGGATGGGGTGGCGAGCAGTACTTC; CDR3 protein: CASEGWGGEQYF
V gene: TRBV5-4; J gene: TRBJ2-7; clone size: -; D gene: -; CDR3 DNA: TGTGCCAGCAGCTCGGACAGCTACGAGCAGTACTTC; CDR3 protein: CASSSDSYEQYF
V gene: TRBV7-2; J gene: TRBJ2-3; clone size: -; D gene: TRBD2; CDR3 DNA: TGTGCCAGCAGCTTAGCGCGAGGGGCGGGAGGAGATACGCAGTATTTT; CDR3 protein: CASSLARGAGGDTQYF
V gene: TRBV27; J gene: TRBJ1-1; clone size: -; D gene: -; CDR3 DNA: TGTGCCAGCAGTTCGGGGCACCTAGGCGCTGAAGCTTTCTTT; CDR3 protein: CASSSGHLGAEAFF
V gene: TRBV28; J gene: TRBJ1-5; clone size: -; D gene: -; CDR3 DNA: TGTGCCAGCAGTTTTATCCGGAGAGGAGGGCTAAATCAGCCCCAGCATTTT; CDR3 protein: CASSFIRRGGLNQPQHF
V gene: TRBV29-1; J gene: TRBJ2-1; clone size: -; D gene: TRBD1; CDR3 DNA: TGCAGCGTTGGGCAGGGGGCCTATGAGCAGTTCTTC; CDR3 protein: CSVGQGAYEQFF
V gene: TRBV12-2; J gene: TRBJ2-7; clone size: -; D gene: -; CDR3 DNA: TGTGCAAGTCGCTTACCTCAAAAGGGCGAGCAGTACTTC; CDR3 protein: CASRLPQKGEQYF
V gene: TRBV5-1; J gene: TRBJ2-7; clone size: -; D gene: -; CDR3 DNA: TGCGCCAGCAGCTCTAGGTCCGCGGGTGAGCAGTACTTC; CDR3 protein: CASSSRSAGEQYF
V gene: TRBV5-4; J gene: TRBJ2-3; clone size: -; D gene: -; CDR3 DNA: TGTGCCAGCAGCTTGGCGACGGCAGGGAGGATCGGGACAGATACGCAGTATTTT; CDR3 protein: CASSLATAGRIGTDTQYF
V gene: TRBV5-1; J gene: TRBJ2-1; clone size: -; D gene: -; CDR3 DNA: TGCGCCAGCAGCTACACGGGGGTTCGATTGGGTGAGCAGTTCTTC; CDR3 protein: CASSYTGVRLGEQFF